Listed below are T cell receptor beta chains from one sample, sequenced in a study of T-cell reconstitution after alpha-beta-depleted transplantation in children. Each CDR3 protein is one row after TCRdb ran MiXCR on the PCR reads. The sample records around 300,000 distinct CDR3 sequences, around 9.1% being singletons. This specimen was PBMCs, taken before TCRalphabeta/CD19-depleted stem cell transplant. The receptors shown here come from a boy in the first two years of life with acute myeloid leukemia, due to receive a stem cell transplant. Each CDR3 is given with its conserved first and last residue. The D gene is left open where the match is weak. Only part of the rows carry a size: once, few, many, or a class if the clone is expanded.

v_gene	abundance	j_gene	d_gene	CDR3nt	CDR3aa
TRBV7-9	many	TRBJ1-2	-	TGTGCCAGCAGCTTAGAGCCCGACTATGGCTACACCTTC	CASSLEPDYGYTF
TRBV21-1	many	TRBJ2-1	-	TGTGCCACTTCGAAGGCTACCTTATTCAATGAGCAGTTCTTC	CATSKATLFNEQFF
TRBV12-3/TRBV12-4	many	TRBJ2-7	TRBD1	TGTGCCAGCAGTTTAGCATACCCGACAGGGGGCTACGAGCAGTACTTC	CASSLAYPTGGYEQYF
TRBV15	many	TRBJ2-5	TRBD1	TGTGCCACCAGCACTTTCACCGGGACAGACAGCGGAGAGACCCAGTACTTC	CATSTFTGTDSGETQYF
TRBV3-1	many	TRBJ2-7	-	TGTGCCAGCAGCCAAGCGGGTTCCTACGAGCAGTACTTC	CASSQAGSYEQYF
TRBV4-1	many	TRBJ1-5	-	TGCGCCAGCAGCCAAACTTGGGAGGGCAGACAATATAGCAATCAGCCCCAGCATTTT	CASSQTWEGRQYSNQPQHF
TRBV5-1	-	TRBJ2-7	-	TGCGCCAGCAGCCGCGACGGGACCTCGAGCTCCTACGAGCAGTACTTC	CASSRDGTSSSYEQYF
TRBV7-2	many	TRBJ2-1	-	TGTGCCAGCAGCTTAGTGCTAGGTGGGAAAGGAGGCAATGAGCAGTTCTTC	CASSLVLGGKGGNEQFF
TRBV7-2	few	TRBJ2-7	-	TGTGCCAGCAGCTTAGGTGGGTTTACCTACGAGCAGTACTTC	CASSLGGFTYEQYF
TRBV7-2	many	TRBJ2-4	TRBD1	TGTGCCAGCAGCGCGACAGGGGAGAACATTCAGTACTTC	CASSATGENIQYF
TRBV4-1	many	TRBJ1-1	-	TGCGCCAGCAGCCACCCTCGGGAGGAAATGAACACTGAAGCTTTCTTT	CASSHPREEMNTEAFF
TRBV5-1	many	TRBJ2-6	-	TGCGCCAGCAGCTTGGAACACAGGGCCTCTGGGGCCAACGTCCTGACTTTC	CASSLEHRASGANVLTF
TRBV5-1	many	TRBJ2-1	TRBD2	TGCGCCAGCAGCGTGGGACCGGGACTAGCTGGCAATGAGCAGTTCTTC	CASSVGPGLAGNEQFF
TRBV28	many	TRBJ1-1	-	TGTGCCAGCAGGACGCCGGGACAAGGGCCCCCTGAAGCTTTCTTT	CASRTPGQGPPEAFF
TRBV7-9	-	TRBJ2-3	TRBD2	TGTGCCAGCAGCTTGGAGGGACTAGCGGGAGTGGATACGCAGTATTTT	CASSLEGLAGVDTQYF
TRBV7-2	-	TRBJ1-6	-	TGTGCCAGCAGCTTGCAGCCCGGGCCCTTACAAGTTTCACCCCTCCACTTT	CASSLQPGPLQVSPLHF
TRBV7-2	-	TRBJ1-1	-	TGTGCCAGCAGCTTAGACAGGACCCAAGCTTTCTTT	CASSLDRTQAFF
TRBV6-5	few	TRBJ2-2	TRBD2	TGTGCCAGCAGTTACTCCGCCGCGGGACTAGCGGGGGGAGACCAGGAGCTGTTTTTT	CASSYSAAGLAGGDQELFF
TRBV15	many	TRBJ2-1	-	TGTGCCACCAGCAGAGATGTGGGGAGGTGGGAGTATGGCAATGAGCAGTTCTTC	CATSRDVGRWEYGNEQFF
TRBV12-3/TRBV12-4	many	TRBJ2-1	-	TGTGCCAGCAGGTCCTGGGGAGGGGGGAGTAGGGATGAGCAGTTCTTC	CASRSWGGGSRDEQFF
TRBV6-5	-	TRBJ2-1	TRBD2	TGTGCCAGCAGTTACTCGAATGGACTAGCCTACCGGGGGGAGCAGTTCTTC	CASSYSNGLAYRGEQFF
TRBV25-1	many	TRBJ2-5	-	TGTGCCAGCAGTGAGGAATGGCTAGTACAAGAGACCCAGTACTTC	CASSEEWLVQETQYF
TRBV5-1	many	TRBJ1-5	TRBD1	TGCGCCAGCAGCTTTGGGACAGGTCGGGATCAGCCCCAGCATTTT	CASSFGTGRDQPQHF
TRBV9	many	TRBJ2-3	TRBD1	TGTGCCAGCAGCACCCAGGACAGGATACGCACAGATACGCAGTATTTT	CASSTQDRIRTDTQYF
TRBV7-2	many	TRBJ2-7	-	TGTGCCAGCAGCTTAGGGTACAGGGCCTACGAGCAGTACTTC	CASSLGYRAYEQYF
TRBV28	many	TRBJ2-1	-	TGTGCCAGCAGTCGCCGGGACTACAATGAGCAGTTCTTC	CASSRRDYNEQFF
TRBV5-1	many	TRBJ2-2	-	TGCGCCAGCAGCCCAGCGGGACAGCGGACCGGGGAGCTGTTTTTT	CASSPAGQRTGELFF
TRBV7-8	many	TRBJ2-2	TRBD2	TGTGCCAGCAGCCCCAGCGGGAGGGCAAGGGAGCTGTTTTTT	CASSPSGRARELFF
TRBV5-6	many	TRBJ2-5	-	TGTGCCAGCAGCATACAGGGCGGGGAGACCCAGTACTTC	CASSIQGGETQYF
TRBV20-1	many	TRBJ2-2	TRBD2	TGCAGTGCTCCGGGACTAGCGAACACCGGGGAGCTGTTTTTT	CSAPGLANTGELFF
TRBV29-1	many	TRBJ2-3	TRBD2	TGCAGCGTGACCGGGACTAGCGGGGTTAGCACAGATACGCAGTATTTT	CSVTGTSGVSTDTQYF
TRBV5-5	few	TRBJ2-7	TRBD1	TGTGCCAGCACCCCAGGAGGACAGGGGATCTACGAGCAGTACTTC	CASTPGGQGIYEQYF
TRBV5-6	many	TRBJ2-7	-	TGTGCCAGCAGCTTGGCCCCGGGGAAATACGAGCAGTACTTC	CASSLAPGKYEQYF
TRBV7-6	many	TRBJ2-7	-	TGTGCCAGCAGCTTACGACAGGTTGGGACCTACGAGCAGTACTTC	CASSLRQVGTYEQYF
TRBV28	many	TRBJ1-1	TRBD1	TGTGCCAGCAGTTCCGCCGGGACAGGGAGGACTGAAGCTTTCTTT	CASSSAGTGRTEAFF
TRBV4-3	many	TRBJ1-3	TRBD1	TGCGCCAGCAGCCAAGCCTCCGGGACAGCGGGTGTGAGAAACACCATATATTTT	CASSQASGTAGVRNTIYF